A selection of T cell receptor beta chains follows, all from one sample in a study of technical replicates of blood from a handful of donors. Here immunoSEQ multiplex PCR was the method, and the copy in TCRdb shows in-frame clones only, minus some. The profile shows approximately 78,000 clones, around 90% of them singletons. Sequences were obtained from T cells isolated from PBMCs. The receptors shown here come from a human donor in good health. The CDR3 runs from the conserved cysteine through the conserved F or W. D genes are given only for firm matches. Only some rows state a clone size, as once, few, many or a class for expanded clones.

d_gene,v_gene,abundance,j_gene,CDR3nt,CDR3aa
TRBD2,TRBV10-3,NA,TRBJ2-7,TGTGCCATCAGTGGAGCGGGAGGGCCACGTGAGCAGTACTTC,CAISGAGGPREQYF
TRBD1,TRBV6-5,NA,TRBJ2-1,TGTGCCAGCAGTTACCCTCGGGACAGTCTCAACAATGAGCAGTTCTTC,CASSYPRDSLNNEQFF
NA,TRBV7-8,NA,TRBJ1-4,TGTGCCAGCAGCATTCTGACAGGCTGGGATGAAAAACTGTTTTTT,CASSILTGWDEKLFF
TRBD1,TRBV2,NA,TRBJ2-1,TGTGCCAGCAGCACCGACAGGGGTAAGGTAAATGAGCAGTTCTTC,CASSTDRGKVNEQFF
NA,TRBV7-9,NA,TRBJ2-7,TGTGCCAGCATCCGGGACAACTCCTACGAGCAGTACTTC,CASIRDNSYEQYF
NA,TRBV27,once,TRBJ2-1,TGTGCCAGCAGTTCGACCCGTTTGGGGGGGCTCGGTGAGCAGTTCTTC,CASSSTRLGGLGEQFF
NA,TRBV7-3,NA,TRBJ2-5,TGTGCCAGCAGCTTCCAACCGGGTCTCTGGGAGACCCAGTACTTC,CASSFQPGLWETQYF
NA,TRBV5-1,NA,TRBJ2-5,TGCGCCAGCAGTTACATAGGGGTTCAAGAGACCCAGTACTTC,CASSYIGVQETQYF
NA,TRBV4-1,NA,TRBJ2-2,TGCGCCAGCAGCCAAGATTGGGCGGGAAGAACCGGGGAGCTGTTTTTT,CASSQDWAGRTGELFF
TRBD2,TRBV28,NA,TRBJ2-1,TGTGCCAGCAGTTTTAGGGCGGGAGGGTACAATGAGCAGTTCTTC,CASSFRAGGYNEQFF
NA,TRBV2,NA,TRBJ1-4,TGTGCCAGCAGTGAACAGGGATCTAATGAAAAACTGTTTTTT,CASSEQGSNEKLFF
NA,TRBV5-1,NA,TRBJ2-7,TGCGCCAGCAGCTTGTTAGAGGGTCGGTCCTACGAGCAGTACTTC,CASSLLEGRSYEQYF
TRBD1,TRBV5-6,NA,TRBJ1-2,TGTGCCAGCAGCTTCGGGGGTACAGGGGCCTATGGCTACACCTTC,CASSFGGTGAYGYTF
TRBD1,TRBV2,NA,TRBJ1-5,TGTGCCAGCAGGGGACAGGGTTGGAGCAATCAGCCCCAGCATTTT,CASRGQGWSNQPQHF
NA,TRBV4-2,NA,TRBJ2-7,TGTGCCAGCAGCCATCCCCCTGTGGGCGTTGGAAACTACGAGCAGTACTTC,CASSHPPVGVGNYEQYF
TRBD2,TRBV7-9,NA,TRBJ2-4,TGTGCCAGCAGCTTGGGTAGCGGGAGCGTTTTCGGCATTCAGTACTTC,CASSLGSGSVFGIQYF
NA,TRBV6-5,NA,TRBJ2-1,TGTGCCAGCAGTTACTCGCGCCATACTGATGAGCAGTTCTTC,CASSYSRHTDEQFF
NA,TRBV5-6,NA,TRBJ2-3,TGTGCCAGCAGCTTGGGACACACAGATACGCAGTATTTT,CASSLGHTDTQYF
TRBD1,TRBV2,NA,TRBJ1-5,TGTGCCAGCAGTCCCCGCTCGGGGACAGGGCTTTATCGGCCCCAGCATTTT,CASSPRSGTGLYRPQHF
TRBD2,TRBV5-1,NA,TRBJ2-1,TGCGCCAGCAGCTGGACTAGCGGGAGTATATACGAGCAGTTCTTC,CASSWTSGSIYEQFF
NA,TRBV30,few,TRBJ1-1,TGTGCCTGGAAGGCAGGGGAAGAAACTGAAGCTTTCTTT,CAWKAGEETEAFF
NA,TRBV4-1,NA,TRBJ2-1,TGCGCCAGCGGGGCGGGACCCTACAATGAGCAGTTCTTC,CASGAGPYNEQFF
NA,TRBV7-3,NA,TRBJ2-2,TGTGCCAGCAGCCCCCAAATCGCGGGTCGGGGGATGCGAACCGGGGAGCTGTTTTTT,CASSPQIAGRGMRTGELFF
NA,TRBV7-9,NA,TRBJ1-5,TGTGCCATCGCCAGGGTGGGTCAGCCCCAGCATTTT,CAIARVGQPQHF
NA,TRBV2,NA,TRBJ1-1,TGTGCCAGCAGTGAAAACGGAGTGAACACTGAAGCTTTCTTT,CASSENGVNTEAFF
NA,TRBV7-2,NA,TRBJ1-1,TGTGCCAGCAGCCTAACCCGCACTGAAGCTTTCTTT,CASSLTRTEAFF
NA,TRBV14,NA,TRBJ1-2,TGTGCCAGCAGCCACTCGAACAGCCAACCCTATGGCTACACCTTC,CASSHSNSQPYGYTF
NA,TRBV27,NA,TRBJ2-6,TGTGCCAGCAGTTCGGGATTGGGGGCCAACGTCCTGACTTTC,CASSSGLGANVLTF
NA,TRBV11-2,NA,TRBJ1-4,TGTGCCAGCAGCTTGACAGGAAATAATGAAAAACTGTTTTTT,CASSLTGNNEKLFF
TRBD1,TRBV5-6,NA,TRBJ2-7,TGTGCCAGCAGCGAGGGACAGGTTGACTACGAGCAGTACTTC,CASSEGQVDYEQYF
NA,TRBV15,NA,TRBJ2-1,TGTGCCACCAGCAGAGATCTCAATAAGAGGACTGACAATGAGCAGTTCTTC,CATSRDLNKRTDNEQFF
TRBD2,TRBV11-2,NA,TRBJ2-3,TGTGCCAGCAGCCCAGAACTAGCGGGAGTTCAAGATACGCAGTATTTT,CASSPELAGVQDTQYF
TRBD2,TRBV14,NA,TRBJ2-7,TGTGCCAGCACGACTAGCGCAAATCCCTACGAGCAGTACTTC,CASTTSANPYEQYF
TRBD1,TRBV29-1,NA,TRBJ1-1,TGCAGCGTTGGGACAGGCGGGAACACTGAAGCTTTCTTT,CSVGTGGNTEAFF
NA,TRBV6-6,NA,TRBJ1-5,TGTGCCAGCAGCCTCAGGGATGGGGTTAGCAATCAGCCCCAGCATTTT,CASSLRDGVSNQPQHF
NA,TRBV1,NA,TRBJ2-1,TGCACCAGCAGCCTTGGGGACTCTAACCGTTTCTACAATGAGCAGTTCTTC,CTSSLGDSNRFYNEQFF
NA,TRBV5-6,few,TRBJ1-2,TGTGCCAGCAGCTTTACTGGTGATAACTATGGCTACACCTTC,CASSFTGDNYGYTF
NA,TRBV10-2,once,TRBJ2-7,TGCGCCAGCAGTGATAGGGGCGAGCAGTACTTC,CASSDRGEQYF
TRBD1,TRBV5-4,NA,TRBJ2-3,TGTGCCAGCAGCCAACAGGGGGGCACAGATACGCAGTATTTT,CASSQQGGTDTQYF
TRBD2,TRBV10-2,NA,TRBJ2-1,TGCGCCAGCAGATTAGCGGGAGGGAGGGATGAGCAGTTCTTC,CASRLAGGRDEQFF
NA,TRBV6-4,once,TRBJ1-5,TGTGCCAGCAGTGAAGAGGGAGGCAATCAGCCCCAGCATTTT,CASSEEGGNQPQHF
TRBD1,TRBV4-1,NA,TRBJ1-5,TGCGCCAGCAGCCAAGGAGTAGGCAGGGGGCTGCCCCAGCATTTT,CASSQGVGRGLPQHF